This is a list of T cell receptor beta chains from one sample in a study of monozygotic twins with inflammatory bowel disease. TCRdb reprocessed the 5' RACE reads; each CDR3 protein has one entry and no DNA is given. The sample's table shows about 160,000 distinct CDR3 sequences. Sample: blood. All receptors come from a human donor with ulcerative colitis or Crohn's disease, or a healthy co-twin of an affected twin (not recorded which). CDR3s include the opening cysteine and the closing phenylalanine or tryptophan. Size tells how often a clone was seen (once, few, many) or the class of an expanded clone, and some rows leave it out.

abundance,v_gene,j_gene,CDR3aa
medium-sized,TRBV7-2,TRBJ2-3,CASSFSGGLADTQYF
NA,TRBV5-4,TRBJ1-1,CASSPVGDTEAFF
NA,TRBV5-5,TRBJ2-1,CASSLRTGWNEQFF
NA,TRBV7-9,TRBJ2-7,CASSSRYEQYF
NA,TRBV5-1,TRBJ2-3,CASTYTDTHYF
NA,TRBV19,TRBJ2-7,CASSIADRIGYERYF
NA,TRBV6-7,TRBJ2-5,CASSYPKGTQYF
NA,TRBV28,TRBJ1-5,CASSLLGARGNQPQHF
NA,TRBV5-1,TRBJ1-2,CASSLAENNYGYTF
NA,TRBV20-1,TRBJ1-1,CSARDRGANTEAFF
NA,TRBV19,TRBJ1-2,CASGTVDGGYTF
NA,TRBV20-1,TRBJ2-1,CSASRIRDRGYNEQFF